This TCR beta chain derives from a study of breast tumors, draining lymph nodes, adjacent tissues. TCRdb re-analysed the multiplex PCR reads in MiXCR, keeping a single row per CDR3 protein. The sample holds tens of thousands of distinct CDR3 sequences, about 27% seen once. Study observations and caveats: Compared with lymph nodes, tumors were less diverse; compared with nontumor tissue, more. That most tumor T cells come from lymph nodes remained unproven. The data were judged consistent with most tumor T cells coming from lymph node and expanding in tumor. Luminal-like breast cancer showed significantly greater tumor-nontumor repertoire similarity than basal-like breast cancer did.

The lymph nodes were axillary draining lymph nodes from breast cancer patients. V gave up 3 bases and J gave up 6 bases, with 29 bases separating them. CDR3 length equals 19 residues. Germline CDR1 reads SGHTA; CDR2 reads FQGNSA. About this clonotype: Its antigen is currently unknown.

The chain carries TRBV7-2 and TRBJ2-5, with D perhaps TRBD1 or TRBD2 (6 bases each). This clonotype originated in a female donor with breast cancer. Some clones in this sample may be carry-over from other donors' samples. Sequenced: axillary lymph node tissue. The CDR3: CASSFRTARDLPPTKTQYF. The CDR3 DNA follows: TGTGCCAGCAGCTTCCGGACAGCCAGGGACTTACCGCCTACGAAGACCCAGTACTTC. The full variable domain, in which reference TRBV7-2 and TRBJ2-5 provide the parts outside the CDR3, is GAGVSQSPSNKVTEKGKDVELRCDPISGHTALYWYRQSLGQGLEFLIYFQGNSAPDKSGLPSDRFSAERTGGSVSTLTIQRTQQEDSAVYLCASSFRTARDLPPTKTQYFGPGTRLLVL.